Included here is one T cell receptor beta chain sequence, with context. Its specificity is not known. The repertoire was sequenced with immunoSEQ multiplex PCR; TCRdb's copy has only in-frame clones and lacks some. Of some 30,000 clones in the sample, 84% were seen once. This sample is drawn from a study of lymphopenia after photon versus proton radiotherapy. The junction had 5 bases not matched to a gene; V was cut back by 5 bases and J by 4 bases. The CDR3 sequence is 14 residues long. The germline gives CDR1 SGHAT, CDR2 FQNNGV. Study-wide findings and caveats: Post-nadir TCR diversity decline inversely tracked overall survival among those who died. Better survival with proton therapy was suggested as possible, not demonstrated.

Sample: peripheral blood, taken from a patient treated with proton-based radiotherapy. This TCR was sampled from a woman between 65 and 79 years old with pancreatic cancer. This chain connects TRBV11-2 to TRBJ2-1; 7 bases map to TRBD1. The CDR3 protein is CASSTGVAYNEQFF. The CDR3 nucleotides are TGTGCCAGCAGCACAGGGGTTGCGTACAATGAGCAGTTCTTC.